This entry describes one T cell receptor (beta chain). Described treatment: oral pan-JAK inhibitor, 5-10 mg twice daily. Obtained from alopecia areata patients were lesional scalp punch biopsies along with peripheral blood. These data originate in a study of CD8+ T cells in alopecia areata. As for the study in general: Tofacitinib therapy lasting 6 to 18 months was followed by 6 months off drug. Severity among treated patients was scored by the percentage of scalp area affected.

Reverse transcription of extracted RNA yielded cDNA, which provided the sequencing template. Sequencing was performed with immunoSEQ multiplex PCR; in TCRdb, only in-frame clones are kept and a portion is missing. The sample holds 3,000 to 4,500 clones, 70% to 80% seen once. Germline-derived CDR1 and CDR2 are MRHNA and SNTAGT. The V and J ends lost 0 bases and 4 bases respectively, with 10 bases between them. This CDR3 is built from 16 residues. The chain links TRBV6-4 to TRBJ2-6; D could derive from TRBD1 or TRBD2 (5 bases each). Sequences were derived from skin, sampled at week 24, from a patient treated with tofacitinib. This clonotype was sampled from a human donor with alopecia areata. The CDR3 sequence: CASSDSYRDGANVLTF. The CDR3 DNA reads as TGTGCCAGCAGTGACTCTTACCGGGACGGGGCCAACGTCCTGACTTTC.